This record concerns one T cell receptor (beta chain) sequence. No antigen is known for it. Generation of TCR beta libraries employed quantitative 5'-RACE incorporating molecular barcodes. TCRdb called the 5' RACE reads again in MiXCR, with one record for every CDR3 protein. Among roughly 700,000 distinct CDR3 sequences listed, around a fifth were seen once. This sample is part of a study of CD8 T cells in ankylosing spondylitis. Study findings and constraints: Ankylosing spondylitis blood appeared to carry a characteristic TCR beta motif of roughly 8 highly homologous variants.

Germline V CDR1 and CDR2: SNHLY, FYNNEI. Trimming cost V 3 bases and J 5 bases, with 13 bases left between them. The CDR3 extends over 14 amino acids. This receptor was obtained from a male donor with ankylosing spondylitis. The V call is TRBV2, the J call TRBJ2-5; D is undetermined. The sample taken for sequencing was blood, either unsorted or a sorted T cell fraction (not recorded which). The CDR3, as DNA: TGTGCCAGCAGTGATTCTCTATATCGGGAGACCCAGTACTTC. Protein product: CASSDSLYRETQYF. Together with reference TRBV2 and TRBJ2-5, the CDR3 gives the full variable domain: EPEVTQTPSHQVTQMGQEVILRCVPISNHLYFYWYRQILGQKVEFLVSFYNNEISEKSEIFDDQFSVERPDGSNFTLKIRSTKLEDSAMYFCASSDSLYRETQYFGPGTRLLVL.